The 7 T cell receptor beta chains below all came from one sample that was sequenced in a study of blood T cell repertoires in COVID-19 (TCRdb year 2020). Library construction relied on the immunoSEQ multiplex PCR assay. As stored in TCRdb, this immuneACCESS dataset retains in-frame rearrangements with V and J assigned. A fraction of the clones does not appear; measured against another copy, unresolved V genes explain less than half of the discrepancy, and the remainder lacks a known reason. In all, the sample holds 71,000 or so clones, and about 80% of those were seen once. The top ten hold 28% of the sample. The sample consisted of peripheral blood. These receptors were collected from a man between 65 and 85 years old with acute or convalescent COVID-19.

This chain links TRBV2 with TRBJ1-2, with D unresolved. CDR1 is SNHLY and CDR2 is FYNNEI in the germline V gene. The CDR3 loop spans 12 amino acids. V was pared by 7 bases and J by 2 bases, with 8 bases between. CDR3 sequence reads: CASIAGNYGYTF. CDR3 DNA: TGTGCCAGCATTGCCGGGAACTATGGCTACACCTTC. Complete variable domain (other parts from reference TRBV2 and TRBJ1-2): EPEVTQTPSHQVTQMGQEVILRCVPISNHLYFYWYRQILGQKVEFLVSFYNNEISEKSEIFDDQFSVERPDGSNFTLKIRSTKLEDSAMYFCASIAGNYGYTFGSGTRLTVV.

The chain carries TRBV5-1 and TRBJ1-1, with TRBD1 as a possible D gene (5 bases). Germline CDR1 is SGHRS and CDR2 is YFSETQ. V shed 4 bases and J shed 0 bases, with 10 bases lying between them. CDR3 length: 14 amino acids. Here the CDR3 reads CASSLPGMNTEAFF. CDR3 nucleotide sequence: TGCGCCAGCAGCCTTCCAGGGATGAACACTGAAGCTTTCTTT. Using reference TRBV5-1 and TRBJ1-1 for the parts outside the CDR3, the full variable domain is KAGVTQTPRYLIKTRGQQVTLSCSPISGHRSVSWYQQTPGQGLQFLFEYFSETQRNKGNFPGRFSGRQFSNSRSEMNVSTLELGDSALYLCASSLPGMNTEAFFGQGTRLTVV.

This clone was seen only once. The chain uses TRBV19 and TRBJ2-2; 7 nucleotides align to TRBD1. The CDR3 is 18 amino acids. Germline V gene sequence: CDR1 LNHDA, CDR2 SQIVND (reference sequence). V was pared by 4 bases and J by 5 bases, with 16 bases of the junction left unmatched. CDR3 bases: TGTGCCAGTAGTACCTTCCGGTCTGCGACAGGGAGAACCGGGGAGCTGTTTTTT. It translates to CASSTFRSATGRTGELFF.

The chain couples TRBV11-2 to TRBJ1-6; D is uncertain. The germline V gene encodes CDR1 SGHAT and CDR2 FQNNGV. Trimming left V 6 bases short and J 7 bases short, with 13 bases between. This CDR3 has 14 amino acids. This CDR3 reads CASRVPAANSPLHF. CDR3 coding DNA: TGTGCCAGCAGGGTACCAGCGGCAAATTCACCCCTCCACTTT.

The chain uses TRBV6-5 and TRBJ2-1; 9 bases match TRBD1. The J segment lost 9 bases and the V segment lost 6 bases, leaving 12 bases of the junction unmatched. CDR3 length: 15 amino acids. CDR1 and CDR2 from the germline V gene are MNHEY and SVGAGI. The CDR3 region has the DNA TGTGCCAGCAGCCCCGGGACAGGGCCCTCCGCTGAGCAGTTCTTC. The encoded protein is CASSPGTGPSAEQFF.

Only one count was recorded for this clone. The gene calls are TRBV4-3 and TRBJ2-6; D not certain. The length of the CDR3 is 16 residues. Trimming pared 0 bases from V and 0 bases from J, leaving 6 bases between. CDR1 is LGHNA, CDR2 YSLEER, per germline. This CDR3 reads CASSQDIGSGANVLTF. As DNA, the CDR3 is TGCGCCAGCAGCCAAGACATCGGCTCTGGGGCCAACGTCCTGACTTTC.

V usage is TRBV11-1 and J usage is TRBJ2-7; no clear D gene. The germline V and J ends were trimmed by 1 base and 4 bases, with 8 bases remaining between them. The CDR3 spans 13 residues. The germline V gene has CDR1 SGHAT and CDR2 FQDESV (reference sequence). The CDR3 DNA is TGTGCCAGCAGCTTAGTAGACGGGTACGAGCAGTACTTC. This sequence encodes CASSLVDGYEQYF. The full variable domain, with the rest looked up from reference TRBV11-1 and TRBJ2-7, is EAEVAQSPRYKITEKSQAVAFWCDPISGHATLYWYRQILGQGPELLVQFQDESVVDDSQLPKDRFSAERLKGVDSTLKIQPAELGDSAMYLCASSLVDGYEQYFGPGTRLTVT.